This T cell receptor beta chain was sequenced during a study of cytomegalovirus exposure and HLA in healthy donors. Study-wide points: Accurate prediction of HLA-A and HLA-B alleles (for most subjects) was reportedly achieved from TCR beta sequences. Highly shared sequence variants in one cluster were likely a sequencing artifact.

The CDR3 contains 14 residues. V lost 4 bases and J lost 7; bases outside the gene matches: 7. Germline V gene lookup returns CDR1 SGHAT and CDR2 FQNNGV. The study ran its PCR with 60 Vbeta and 13 Jbeta primers. TCRdb's copy holds only in-frame clones and misses some; the assay was immunoSEQ multiplex PCR. The table records about 200,000 clones, over 60% of them present only once. This clone was observed a handful of times. Its antigen remains unidentified. This chain joins TRBV11-2 and TRBJ1-2, with 9 nucleotides matching TRBD1. Specimen: PBMCs. This sequence was found in a woman aged 30 to 39 in good health and CMV-seropositive. The DNA for the CDR3 is TGTGCCAGCAGCTCGCTTACAGGGGGCATTGGCTACACCTTC. Translation gives CASSSLTGGIGYTF.